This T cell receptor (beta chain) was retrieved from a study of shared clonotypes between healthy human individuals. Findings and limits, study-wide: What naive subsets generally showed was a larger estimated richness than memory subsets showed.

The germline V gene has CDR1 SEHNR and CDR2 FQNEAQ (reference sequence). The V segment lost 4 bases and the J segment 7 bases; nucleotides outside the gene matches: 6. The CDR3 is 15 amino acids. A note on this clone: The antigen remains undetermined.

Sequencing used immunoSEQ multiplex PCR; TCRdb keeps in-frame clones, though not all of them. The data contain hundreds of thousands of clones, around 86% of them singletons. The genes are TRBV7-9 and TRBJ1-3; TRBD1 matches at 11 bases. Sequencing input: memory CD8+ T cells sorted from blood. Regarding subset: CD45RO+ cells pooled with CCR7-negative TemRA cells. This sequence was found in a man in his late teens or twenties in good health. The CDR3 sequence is CASSWGQGEYNTIYF. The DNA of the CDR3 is TGTGCCAGCAGCTGGGGACAGGGGGAATACAACACCATATATTTT.